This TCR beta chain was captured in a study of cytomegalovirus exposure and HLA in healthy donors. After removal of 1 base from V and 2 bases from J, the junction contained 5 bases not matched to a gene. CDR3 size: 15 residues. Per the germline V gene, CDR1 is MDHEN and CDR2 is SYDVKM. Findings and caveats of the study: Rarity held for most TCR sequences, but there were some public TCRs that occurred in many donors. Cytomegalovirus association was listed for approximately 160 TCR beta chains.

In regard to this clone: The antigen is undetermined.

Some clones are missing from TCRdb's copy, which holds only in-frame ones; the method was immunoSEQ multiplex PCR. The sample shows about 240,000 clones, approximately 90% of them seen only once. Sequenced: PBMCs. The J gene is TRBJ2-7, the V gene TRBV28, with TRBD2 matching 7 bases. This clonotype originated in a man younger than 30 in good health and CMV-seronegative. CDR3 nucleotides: TGTGCCAGCAGTTTATCCGGGAGGCTCGCCTACGAGCAGTACTTC. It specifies CASSLSGRLAYEQYF.